Reported below is one TCR beta chain. The table lists this clonotype with a few counts. The antigen this receptor binds is unknown. No base quality values were provided; no much bigger clone lies one nucleotide off. This sample is part of a study of T-cell memory formation after mild COVID-19 (dated by TCRdb to the early 2020s). About the study as a whole: Most TCR sequence clusters were specific to one of the two donors. In a couple of donors, T-cell clones that expanded and contracted after mild COVID-19 were tracked by sequencing TCRalpha and TCRbeta repertoires over time. The cohort was made up of two young adult volunteers, one female and one male, who were previously healthy.

What the study reported, not specific to this receptor: Clones contracting from day 15 to 85 had balanced CD4/CD8 phenotypes, while a second wave expanding from day 15 to 37 was biased towards CD4+. SARS-CoV-2 specificity of the second-wave clones peaking on day 37 was not confirmed. The detection of some responding clones in pre-infection memory suggests that pre-existing cross-reactive memory T cells joined the SARS-CoV-2 response. Only a couple of mild cases were covered by the study, and larger cohorts that include severe cases with pre-infection samples were considered necessary. Contracting CD4+ clones turned up mainly in the CM and EM memory subsets, whereas EMRA was where CD8+ clones were enriched.

TCRdb records Illumina NovaSeq 6000 as the sequencer. TCRalpha and TCRbeta cDNA libraries were built by 5'RACE with constant-segment primers, adding sample barcodes and unique molecular identifiers. Trizol reagent was used to extract RNA from every sample. Library amplification was performed in two PCR steps, and a second sample barcode and Illumina TruSeq adapters were introduced in the second step. Sequencing of the libraries was done on an Illumina NovaSeq, producing 2 x 150 bp paired-end reads. As for the original processing: The reads were demultiplexed and collapsed into UMI-guided consensus sequences using migec v1.2.7. Using mixcr v2.1.11, UMI consensuses were aligned to TRA and TRB V and J templates and then assembled into clonotypes. A clonotype was counted as expanded or contracted only if both edgeR and NoisET called the change significant, with noise models trained on biological replicates. edgeR calls used a false discovery rate-adjusted p below 0.01 and a log2 fold-change threshold of 1. PCA with hierarchical clustering of max-normalized trajectories of the 1000 most abundant clonotypes was used as exploratory dynamics analysis. The CD4 or CD8 phenotype of responding clones was assigned using the separately sequenced CD4+ and CD8+ repertoires. TCRdb itself trimmed the public reads at Q25 with fastp, ran MiXCR and retained productive beta chains. Duplicate CDR3 protein sequences are folded into a single record with the most common DNA and genes. These V and J calls originate from TCRdb's pipeline instead of the authors' own analysis. Recorded for this sample are 300,000 to 350,000 distinct CDR3 sequences; 13% to 15% of them occurred a single time. The top ten clonotypes cover around 20% of the sample.

Ficoll-Paque density gradient centrifugation was the method used to isolate PBMCs. Deletion took 6 bases off V and 5 bases off J, with a span of 23 bases between the germline ends. The CDR3 covers 17 residues, taking in both the cysteine and the phenylalanine. The entry retains the CDR3 DNA only, 51 bases that are in frame from base 1. The sequence was collected from a man aged 18 to 35 who had mild COVID-19 (a few samples of this study predate the infection). The sample titles of this study are shuffled in the database, so cell type and time point are left out; the donor was told from shared clones. The sample consisted of PBMCs or a T cell subset sorted from them (not recorded which). The V and J segments used are TRBV12-3 or TRBV12-4 and TRBJ2-1, with no reliable assignment of the D segment. At the DNA level, the sequence is TGTGCCAGCAGCCAAGGCCTGTGGGCTCCCTGGGACAATGAGCAGTTCTTC. It codes for CASSQGLWAPWDNEQFF.